This T cell receptor beta chain was observed in a study of T cells in Graves' hyperthyroidism and ophthalmopathy (dated by TCRdb to about 2019). Broadly, across the study: Peripheral blood samples were taken at initial diagnosis, before any treatment was given. The study also compared thyroid tissue and blood T-cell repertoires from about six Graves' hyperthyroidism patients. To identify distinguishing TCR V-J signatures, a discovery cohort of about a hundred patients was used, comprising 40 to 45 with Graves' ophthalmopathy and roughly 60 with stable Graves' hyperthyroidism. The 100 or so discovery patients were divided at random into training and test sets in a 7:3 ratio. Once sampling was done, hyperthyroidism patients were given methimazole at a starting dose of 30 mg daily, whereas ophthalmopathy patients were given high-dose intravenous methylprednisolone. Whether ophthalmopathy could be predicted prospectively was tested in an independent validation cohort made up of approximately 19 hyperthyroidism patients plus 17 patients who later progressed to ophthalmopathy. The paper describes TCR Vbeta CDR3 sequencing of roughly 130 peripheral blood samples, made up of roughly 40 ophthalmopathy patients, 70 to 75 hyperthyroidism patients and 17 progressor patients. Findings and caveats that apply to the study as a whole: No statistical method was used to fix the sample size in advance, and group allocation was not hidden from the investigators. A 13 V-J signature model separated ophthalmopathy from stable hyperthyroidism, with 87.88% sensitivity and just under 84% specificity in cross-validation and 80%/75% in testing. In validation, the model predicted progression to ophthalmopathy a median of roughly 6.5 months before onset, with approximately 70% sensitivity and about 72% specificity. Most expanded thyroid clonotypes (frequency above 0.001) were also found in blood, which suggests that blood repertoires may mirror thyroid immune responses.

TCR beta CDR3 regions were amplified from RNA transcripts. The first round of RT-PCR for the TCR CDR3 was performed with the HTBI primer set and the Qiagen OneStep RT-PCR kit. Libraries were constructed in a second round of multiplex PCR, after which size selection and purification were performed. Sequencing of the libraries was done on an Illumina HiSeq2000 using paired-end 100 bp reads. Under the source paper's analysis protocol: Raw data were processed with SOAPnuke, discarding reads with adapters, uncalled bases, mean Phred below 15, or no exact constant-primer or identifier match. High-quality paired reads were merged using COPE v1.2.5, and each unique nucleotide sequence was defined as a clonotype. Clonotypes were aligned to IMGT TRBV, TRBD and TRBJ reference segments using MiTCR v1.1. The analysis included only V-J combinations with a frequency above 0.0001, which together covered around 99% of the repertoires. A TCS score was defined as the ratio between F50 (clonal expansion) and ExV (chaos), using BLOSUM62-based TCRdist between CDR3 peptides within each V-J. Welch's t-statistics and random forest reduced 514 V-J features to some 14, which were used in a naive Bayes classifier (R e1071). The public sequencing data were trimmed at Q25 with fastp and processed into clonotypes with MiXCR by TCRdb, which kept only in-frame beta chains. Rows are unified per CDR3 protein, each entry keeping the most common DNA and genes. The V and J calls and clone size are TCRdb's, not the authors'. The sample table records about 720,000 distinct CDR3 sequences; roughly a sixth of these occur just once. The ten largest clonotypes hold roughly a sixth of the sample.

The germline V gene provides CDR1 ENHRY and CDR2 SYGVKD. Counted from cysteine to phenylalanine, this CDR3 has 14 amino acids. Only the CDR3 part of the read is kept: 42 bases, read in frame from the first base. V is cut by 0 bases and J by 3 bases, and the space between the germline ends is 8 bases. This clonotype came up a few times. The specificity of this receptor is unknown. No base quality values were provided; no much bigger clone lies one nucleotide off. The hyperthyroidism patients were between 18 and 65 years old and newly diagnosed, with a disease duration of less than 2 months. Exclusion was applied to patients with uncontrolled infections, other autoimmune diseases, pregnancy or lactation. Diagnoses relied on clinical symptoms, serum thyroxine and TRAb, thyroid ultrasound and orbital computed tomography. Blood from progressor patients was collected at the time of first diagnosis with hyperthyroidism, before any ophthalmopathy symptoms had appeared. PBMCs were separated from roughly 9.3 ml of fresh peripheral blood using Ficoll-Paque density gradient centrifugation. Progressor patients were defined as those initially diagnosed with Graves' hyperthyroidism in whom ophthalmopathy developed during follow-up. Trizol reagent was used to extract total RNA, and RNA quality was then checked on an Agilent 2100 Bioanalyzer.

The rearranged segments are TRBV10-3 and TRBJ1-1, with the D gene too uncertain to name. The sample was blood. The sequence derives from a woman between 50 and 59 years old with Graves' hyperthyroidism that later progressed to Graves' ophthalmopathy. Here is the DNA: TGTGCCATCAGTGAGTCAGGAGTAGACACTGAAGCTTTCTTT. It codes for CAISESGVDTEAFF.